Included here is one T cell receptor beta chain sequence, with context. What it binds is unknown. Reverse transcribing all isolated RNA meant expressed TCRB transcripts were sequenced. Profiling relied on immunoSEQ multiplex PCR, and the TCRdb table lists in-frame clones only, not all of them. The sample lists 550,000 to 850,000 clones; around an eighth were seen once. Blood was collected once per donor into heparin, averaging approximately 0.11 L. These data originate in a study of beta chain features in type 1 diabetes. Study in general: Over all samples combined, about 99,000,000 sorted cells were examined. The study, taken as a whole, reports: Moderate yet significant TCRB CDR3 shortening was seen in Type 1 diabetes patients in all four CD4+ subsets.

CDR3 length: 16 amino acids. Germline values: CDR1 MNHEY, CDR2 SVGAGI. Trimming stripped 2 bases from V and 1 base from J, with 12 bases between. The sequence came from a man between 18 and 29 years old with type 1 diabetes. The chain employs TRBV6-5 and TRBJ1-5; possibly TRBD1 for D (5 bases). The sequenced sample consisted of naive CD4+ T cells from blood. Here the CDR3 reads CASSYGDRKSNQPQHF. CDR3 sequence (DNA): TGTGCCAGCAGTTACGGAGACAGAAAGAGCAATCAGCCCCAGCATTTT.